The present TCR beta chain was sequenced within a study of T cell repertoires in cytomegalovirus infection. Study context: CMV infection and matching HLA type were both indicated by public TCR beta signatures.

The CDR3 has 13 residues. V shed 4 bases and J shed 7 bases, with 11 bases lying between them. Germline lookup yields CDR1 SGHVS and CDR2 FQNEAQ. TCRdb re-derived calls from the reads in MiXCR, one entry per CDR3 protein. Of under 850,000 distinct CDR3 sequences in the sample, around 31% were seen once. This clonotype has ten or more counts. Its target is unknown. The sequencing used cultured PBMCs, collected from culture after CMV antigen stimulation. This sequence joins TRBV7-8 and TRBJ2-1, with D possibly being TRBD2 (5 bases). This clonotype originated in a human donor in good health (CMV status not recorded). Some clones in this sample may be carry-over from other donors' samples. The CDR3 loop is CASSSRLRNEQFF. The CDR3 region has the DNA TGTGCCAGCAGCTCCAGACTACGAAATGAGCAGTTCTTC.